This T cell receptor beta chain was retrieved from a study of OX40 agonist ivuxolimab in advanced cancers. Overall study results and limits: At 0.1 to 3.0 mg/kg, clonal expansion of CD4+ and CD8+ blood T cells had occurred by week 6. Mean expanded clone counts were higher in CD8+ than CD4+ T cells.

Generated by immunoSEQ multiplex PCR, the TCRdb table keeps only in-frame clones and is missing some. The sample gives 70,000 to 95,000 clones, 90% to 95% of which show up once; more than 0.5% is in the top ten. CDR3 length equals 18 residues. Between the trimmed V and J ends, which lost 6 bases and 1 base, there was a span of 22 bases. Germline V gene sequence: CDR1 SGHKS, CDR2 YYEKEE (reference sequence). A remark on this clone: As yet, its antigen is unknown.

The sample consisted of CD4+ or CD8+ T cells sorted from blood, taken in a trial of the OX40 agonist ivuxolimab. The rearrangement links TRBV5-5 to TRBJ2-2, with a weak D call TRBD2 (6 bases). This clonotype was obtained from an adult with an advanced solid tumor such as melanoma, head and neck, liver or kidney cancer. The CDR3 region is CASTSPRAGTLNTGELFF. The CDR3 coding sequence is TGTGCCAGCACGTCTCCTCGGGCGGGGACCTTGAACACCGGGGAGCTGTTTTTT.